This TCR beta chain came from a study of control samples from healthy donors and cancer patients. TCRdb's table, derived via immunoSEQ multiplex PCR, lists solely in-frame clones and lacks some. In the table there are approximately 130,000 clones, 89% of which are singletons. Germline V gene data show CDR1 as MNHEY and CDR2 as SMNVEV (reference sequence). This CDR3 is built from 18 residues. Between the trimmed V and J ends, which lost 0 bases and 8 bases, there was a span of 23 bases. The chain carries TRBV27 and TRBJ2-1, with D possibly matching TRBD2 (7 bases). The sample comprised blood. The clonotype comes from a man aged 45-60 years in good health. CDR3 protein: CASSLSRGGAGSYHEQFF. The CDR3 nucleotides are TGTGCCAGCAGTTTATCTCGAGGGGGGGCCGGTTCTTACCATGAGCAGTTCTTC.